The source of this T cell receptor (beta chain) is a study of CD8+ T cells in alopecia areata. RNA extraction was followed by reverse transcription into cDNA, which acted as the sequencing template. Generated by immunoSEQ multiplex PCR, the TCRdb table keeps only in-frame clones and is missing some. The sample includes over 150,000 clones, roughly 62% seen only once; the top ten take around 12%. Looked up from germline, CDR1 is SQVTM and CDR2 is ANQGSEA. CDR3 length equals 11 residues. V shed 4 bases and J shed 6 bases, with 10 bases lying between them. In this sample, this clone turned up a few times. No antigen is known for it. Study-level results: Tofacitinib produced a significant decrease in scalp clonality and in expanded CD8+ clones among the top 100. Patients displayed less clarity in TCR sharing than mice, a finding possibly related to HLA.

Treatment defined: oral pan-JAK inhibitor, 5-10 mg twice daily. The chain links TRBV29-1 to TRBJ2-7, with D possibly TRBD1 on 6 matching bases. This clonotype originated in a human donor with alopecia areata. The starting material was CD8+ T cells sorted from blood, obtained at week 24, from a patient treated with tofacitinib. The CDR3 DNA sequence: TGCAGCGTTGTAGCACAGGGCGAGCAGTACTTC. Encoded protein: CSVVAQGEQYF.